The source of this T cell receptor beta chain is a study of monozygotic twins with inflammatory bowel disease (dated by TCRdb to between 2017 and 2020). Context from the whole study: In total, approximately 28 monozygotic twin pairs made up the full study: 19 Danish pairs, all IBD-discordant, plus nine German pairs, of which four were IBD-concordant and five were IBD-discordant. Within discordant pairs, disease-associated traits were sought mainly by comparing IBD patients with their genetically identical healthy co-twins. Each individual had, on average, about 151 000 unique TCRalpha sequences and 181 000 unique TCRbeta sequences available for analysis. Study-wide conclusions, independent of this receptor: Differing immunosuppressive treatments among patients may have added background noise and inter-individual variability to the repertoires. Compared with healthy twins, IBD patients shared fewer clonotypes with other individuals, and the difference was most pronounced in patients with signs of disease activity. TCRbeta repertoire diversity, by inverse Simpson index, was decreased in IBD patients compared with their healthy co-twins. Repertoire similarity did not differ between concordant and discordant twins, possibly due to limited statistical power. No single strong signal or clonotype linked to IBD turned up in the results, so the idea that one exists was not supported. The analysis was unable to tell apart different T cell subtypes.

A word on this clonotype: What antigen it recognizes has not been identified.

The library was generated by 5' RACE. Each TCR library was prepared from about 3.5 ug of total RNA. For each sample, cDNA synthesis with SMARTScribe reverse transcriptase was split into eight separate reactions. During cDNA synthesis, template switching was used to introduce unique molecular identifiers that contained a 6-nucleotide sample barcode. TCRalpha and TCRbeta cDNA was amplified by two nested PCRs of about 15 and 9 cycles, with bead purification after each PCR. Before amplification, cDNA was treated with uracil DNA-glycosylase and purified using the QIAquick PCR purification kit. The second PCR added Illumina TruSeq-compatible adapters along with sample-specific barcodes. Library quality and concentration were assessed using TapeStation and Qubit, and about 5.2 ng of each library was pooled. The pooled libraries were sequenced with 2 x 100 bp reads and custom sequencing primers on an Illumina HiSeq2500 single-index Rapid Run. The paper's data handling went like this. PCR and sequencing errors were corrected by UMI-based consensus assembly using MiGEC version 1.2.6. MiXCR version 2.1.1 was used for V(D)J alignment, clonotype assembly and CDR3 extraction. To normalise gene usage, clonotype sharing and MAIT/NKT TCR abundance, the top 1000, 10 000 and 20 000 clonotypes in each sample were analysed. After downsampling to 27 000 UMIs, diversity was calculated as the inverse Simpson index using the vegan R package. Paired Mann-Whitney U tests were applied to discordant twin pairs, with Benjamini-Hochberg correction for multiple testing. After TCRdb reprocessed the reads, each CDR3 protein sequence was kept as one row, without DNA. Here the V and J calls rest on TCRdb's processing, not on the authors' analysis. The sample table on file contains approximately 400,000 distinct CDR3 sequences. 2.5% to 3% of the sample is in the top ten clones.

From each donor, an approximately 2.5 ml peripheral blood sample was collected into PAXgene tubes and kept at -80 degrees C. Total RNA was isolated from whole blood with the PAXgene blood miRNA kit on an automated QIAcube, without T cell sorting. Peripheral blood from monozygotic twin pairs, either concordant or discordant for inflammatory bowel disease, underwent deep TCRalpha and TCRbeta repertoire profiling that used unique molecular barcoding. Smoking habits were recorded for all twin pairs, and individuals were classified as current, former or never smokers. The sequenced sample consisted of blood. The sequence was collected from a human donor with ulcerative colitis or Crohn's disease, or a healthy co-twin of an affected twin (not recorded which).

The CDR3 in this case is CSGPRGQIQETQYF. The sequence joins TRBV20-1 to TRBJ2-5; TCRdb's D call, TRBD1, is unchecked because there is no DNA. The CDR3 has 14 amino acids, counting the end cysteine and phenylalanine. No DNA is listed. From a lookup of the germline V gene (reference sequence), CDR1 and CDR2 are DFQATT and SNEGSKA.